The clone carrying this T cell receptor beta chain came up a few times. This entry belongs to a study of blood T cell repertoires in COVID-19. Study information: COVID-19 samples from acute and convalescent phases originated in the United States, Italy and Spain.

Authors' processing steps: For nucleated cells, counts were estimated from reference gene primer amplification. Some clones are missing from TCRdb's copy, which holds only in-frame ones; the method was immunoSEQ multiplex PCR. The V and J calls and clone size come from that table; D and trimming were worked out from the DNA. The sample includes some 150,000 clones, 65% to 90% of them seen just once. The receptor's source is an older man with acute or convalescent COVID-19. The sample comprised peripheral blood.

CDR3 amino acids: CASSPLGAGQPQHF. The DNA of the CDR3 is TGTGCCAGTAGTCCCCTGGGGGCTGGTCAGCCCCAGCATTTT. J is TRBJ1-5 and V is TRBV19, with a possible D match to TRBD1 (6 bases). Trimming pared 5 bases from V and 6 bases from J, leaving 14 bases between. Per the germline V gene, CDR1 is LNHDA and CDR2 is SQIVND (reference sequence). The CDR3 consists of 14 residues.